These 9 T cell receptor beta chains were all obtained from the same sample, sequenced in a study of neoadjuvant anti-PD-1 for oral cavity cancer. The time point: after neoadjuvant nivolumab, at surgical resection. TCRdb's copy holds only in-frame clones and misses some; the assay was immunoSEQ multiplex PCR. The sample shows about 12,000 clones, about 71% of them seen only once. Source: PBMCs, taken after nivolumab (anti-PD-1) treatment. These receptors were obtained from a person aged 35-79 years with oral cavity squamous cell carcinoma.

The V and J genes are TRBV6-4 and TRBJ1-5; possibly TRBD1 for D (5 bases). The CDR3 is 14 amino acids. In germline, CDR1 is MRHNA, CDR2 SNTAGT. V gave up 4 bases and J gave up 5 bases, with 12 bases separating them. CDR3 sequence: CASSVPDSYQPQHF. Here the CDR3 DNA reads TGTGCCAGCAGTGTCCCCGACAGTTATCAGCCCCAGCATTTT.

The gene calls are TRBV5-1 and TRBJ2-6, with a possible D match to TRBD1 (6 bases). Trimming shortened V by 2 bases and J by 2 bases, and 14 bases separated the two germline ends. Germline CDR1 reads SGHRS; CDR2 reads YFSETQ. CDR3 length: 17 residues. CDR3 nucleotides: TGCGCCAGCAGCTTAGATCCACGGACAGCTGGGGCCAACGTCCTGACTTTC. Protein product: CASSLDPRTAGANVLTF.

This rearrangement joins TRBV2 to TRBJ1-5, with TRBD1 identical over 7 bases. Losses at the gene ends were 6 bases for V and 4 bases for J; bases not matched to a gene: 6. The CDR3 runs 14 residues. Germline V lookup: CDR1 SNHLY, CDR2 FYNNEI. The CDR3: CASRTGTVNQPQHF. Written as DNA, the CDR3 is TGTGCCAGCAGAACCGGGACAGTTAATCAGCCCCAGCATTTT.

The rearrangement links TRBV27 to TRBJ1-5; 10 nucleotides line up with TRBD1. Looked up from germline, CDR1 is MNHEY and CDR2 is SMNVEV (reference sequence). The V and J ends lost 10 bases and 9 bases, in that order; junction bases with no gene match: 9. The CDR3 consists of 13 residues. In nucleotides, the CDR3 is TGTGCCACCTCGTCCCGGGACAGGGGGCCCCAGCATTTT. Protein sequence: CATSSRDRGPQHF.

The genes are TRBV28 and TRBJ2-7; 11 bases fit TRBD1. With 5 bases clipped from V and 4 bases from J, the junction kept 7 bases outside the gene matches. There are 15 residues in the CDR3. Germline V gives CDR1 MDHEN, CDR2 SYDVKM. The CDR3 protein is CASSPRTGGYYEQYF. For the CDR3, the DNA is TGTGCCAGCAGTCCTCGGACAGGGGGCTATTACGAGCAGTACTTC.

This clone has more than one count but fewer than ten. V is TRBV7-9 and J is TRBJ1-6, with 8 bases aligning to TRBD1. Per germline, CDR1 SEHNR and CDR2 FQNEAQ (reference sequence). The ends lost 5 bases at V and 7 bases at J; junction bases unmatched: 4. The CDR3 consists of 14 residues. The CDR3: CASSPYRGNSPLHF. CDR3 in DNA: TGTGCCAGCAGCCCCTACAGGGGGAATTCACCCCTCCACTTT.

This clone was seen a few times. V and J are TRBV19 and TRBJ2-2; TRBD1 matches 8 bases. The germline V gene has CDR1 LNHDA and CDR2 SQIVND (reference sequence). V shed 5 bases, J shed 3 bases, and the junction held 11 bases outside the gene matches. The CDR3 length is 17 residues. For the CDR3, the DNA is TGTGCCAGTAGTTTTGGGACAGGACAGGGCCACACCGGGGAGCTGTTTTTT. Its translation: CASSFGTGQGHTGELFF.

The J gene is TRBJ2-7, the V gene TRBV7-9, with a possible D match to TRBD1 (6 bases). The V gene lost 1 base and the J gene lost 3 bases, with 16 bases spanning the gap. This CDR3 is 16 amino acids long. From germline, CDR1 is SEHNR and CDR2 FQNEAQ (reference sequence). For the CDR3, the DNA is TGTGCCAGCAGCTTAGTGGGGCGACAGGAGAGCTACGAGCAGTACTTC. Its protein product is CASSLVGRQESYEQYF.

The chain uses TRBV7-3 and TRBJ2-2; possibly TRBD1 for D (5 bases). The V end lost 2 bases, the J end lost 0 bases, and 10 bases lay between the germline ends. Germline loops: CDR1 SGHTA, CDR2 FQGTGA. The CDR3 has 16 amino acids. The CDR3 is CASSLVGLANTGELFF. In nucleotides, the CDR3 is TGTGCCAGCAGCTTAGTGGGGCTAGCGAACACCGGGGAGCTGTTTTTT.